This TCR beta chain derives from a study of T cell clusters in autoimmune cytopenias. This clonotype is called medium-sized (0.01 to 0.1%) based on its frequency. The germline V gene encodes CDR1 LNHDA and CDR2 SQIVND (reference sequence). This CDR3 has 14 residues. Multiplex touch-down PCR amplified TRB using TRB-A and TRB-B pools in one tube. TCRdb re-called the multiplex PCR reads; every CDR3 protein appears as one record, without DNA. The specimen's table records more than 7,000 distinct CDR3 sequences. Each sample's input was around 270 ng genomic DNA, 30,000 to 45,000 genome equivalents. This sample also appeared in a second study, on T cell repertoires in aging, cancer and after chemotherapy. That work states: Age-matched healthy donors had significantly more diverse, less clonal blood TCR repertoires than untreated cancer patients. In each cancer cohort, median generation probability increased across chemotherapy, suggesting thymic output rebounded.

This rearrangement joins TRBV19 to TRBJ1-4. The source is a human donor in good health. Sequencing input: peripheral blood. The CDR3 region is CASSSRQMNEKLFF.